Sequencing of this T cell receptor beta chain was carried out in a study of regulatory T cells in long-lasting Graves disease. CDR3 regions were amplified by Arm-PCR using iRepertoire HTBI primers to build TCR beta libraries. Authors' data handling: The study identified 50 to 70 TRBV and 13 to 15 TRBJ segments across samples. TCRdb processed the multiplex PCR reads anew with MiXCR; each CDR3 protein has one entry. What appears here as the V and J calls and clone size reflects TCRdb's work, not the paper's. The data contain 400,000 to 600,000 distinct CDR3 sequences, roughly 21% of them singletons. The time point was: persistent/refractory GD, antithyroid drugs over 5 years with positive TRAb. PBMC-extracted RNA yielded the TCR library. Diagnosis followed American Thyroid Association guidelines for Graves' disease. V gave up 5 bases and J gave up 7 bases, with 14 bases separating them. Germline CDR1 MDHEN, CDR2 SYDVKM. There are 14 residues in the CDR3.

This clonotype was recorded at least ten times. Sequencing was performed on peripheral blood mononuclear cells (PBMCs), taken when the disease was refractory, from a patient treated with antithyroid drugs. This clonotype originated in a female donor with Graves disease. V and J are TRBV28 and TRBJ1-4; D might be TRBD1 (5 bases). The CDR3 spells CASSPTDVLEKLFF. CDR3 coding DNA: TGTGCCAGCAGTCCGACAGACGTTCTTGAAAAACTGTTTTTT.